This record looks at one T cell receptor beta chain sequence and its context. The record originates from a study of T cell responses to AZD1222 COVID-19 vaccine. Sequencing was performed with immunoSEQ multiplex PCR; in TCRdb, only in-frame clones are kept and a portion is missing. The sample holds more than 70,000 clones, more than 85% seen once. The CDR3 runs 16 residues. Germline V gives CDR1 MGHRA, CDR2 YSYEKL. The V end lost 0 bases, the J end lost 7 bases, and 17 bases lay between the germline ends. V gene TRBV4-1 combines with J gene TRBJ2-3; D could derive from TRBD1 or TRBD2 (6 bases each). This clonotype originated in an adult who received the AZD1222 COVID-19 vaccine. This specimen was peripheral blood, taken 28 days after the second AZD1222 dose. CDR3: CASSQDRGRDLYTQYF. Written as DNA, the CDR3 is TGCGCCAGCAGCCAAGATCGGGGGCGCGATCTGTATACGCAGTATTTT.